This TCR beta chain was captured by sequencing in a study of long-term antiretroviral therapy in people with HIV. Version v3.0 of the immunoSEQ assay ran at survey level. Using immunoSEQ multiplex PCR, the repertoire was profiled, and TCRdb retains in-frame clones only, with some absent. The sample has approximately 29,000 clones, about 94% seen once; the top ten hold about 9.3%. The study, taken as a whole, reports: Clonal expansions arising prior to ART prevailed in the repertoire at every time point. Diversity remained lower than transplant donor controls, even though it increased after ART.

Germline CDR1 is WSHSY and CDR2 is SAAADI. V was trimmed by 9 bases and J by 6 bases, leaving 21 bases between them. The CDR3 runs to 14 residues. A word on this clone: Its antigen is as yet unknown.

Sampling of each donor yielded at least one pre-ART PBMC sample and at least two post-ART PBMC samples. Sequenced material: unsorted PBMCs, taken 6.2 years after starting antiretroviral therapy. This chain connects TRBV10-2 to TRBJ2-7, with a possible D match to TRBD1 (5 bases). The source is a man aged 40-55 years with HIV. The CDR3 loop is CARIESRVVGEQYF. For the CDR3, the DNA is TGCGCCAGGATCGAGAGCAGGGTGGTCGGCGAGCAGTACTTC.